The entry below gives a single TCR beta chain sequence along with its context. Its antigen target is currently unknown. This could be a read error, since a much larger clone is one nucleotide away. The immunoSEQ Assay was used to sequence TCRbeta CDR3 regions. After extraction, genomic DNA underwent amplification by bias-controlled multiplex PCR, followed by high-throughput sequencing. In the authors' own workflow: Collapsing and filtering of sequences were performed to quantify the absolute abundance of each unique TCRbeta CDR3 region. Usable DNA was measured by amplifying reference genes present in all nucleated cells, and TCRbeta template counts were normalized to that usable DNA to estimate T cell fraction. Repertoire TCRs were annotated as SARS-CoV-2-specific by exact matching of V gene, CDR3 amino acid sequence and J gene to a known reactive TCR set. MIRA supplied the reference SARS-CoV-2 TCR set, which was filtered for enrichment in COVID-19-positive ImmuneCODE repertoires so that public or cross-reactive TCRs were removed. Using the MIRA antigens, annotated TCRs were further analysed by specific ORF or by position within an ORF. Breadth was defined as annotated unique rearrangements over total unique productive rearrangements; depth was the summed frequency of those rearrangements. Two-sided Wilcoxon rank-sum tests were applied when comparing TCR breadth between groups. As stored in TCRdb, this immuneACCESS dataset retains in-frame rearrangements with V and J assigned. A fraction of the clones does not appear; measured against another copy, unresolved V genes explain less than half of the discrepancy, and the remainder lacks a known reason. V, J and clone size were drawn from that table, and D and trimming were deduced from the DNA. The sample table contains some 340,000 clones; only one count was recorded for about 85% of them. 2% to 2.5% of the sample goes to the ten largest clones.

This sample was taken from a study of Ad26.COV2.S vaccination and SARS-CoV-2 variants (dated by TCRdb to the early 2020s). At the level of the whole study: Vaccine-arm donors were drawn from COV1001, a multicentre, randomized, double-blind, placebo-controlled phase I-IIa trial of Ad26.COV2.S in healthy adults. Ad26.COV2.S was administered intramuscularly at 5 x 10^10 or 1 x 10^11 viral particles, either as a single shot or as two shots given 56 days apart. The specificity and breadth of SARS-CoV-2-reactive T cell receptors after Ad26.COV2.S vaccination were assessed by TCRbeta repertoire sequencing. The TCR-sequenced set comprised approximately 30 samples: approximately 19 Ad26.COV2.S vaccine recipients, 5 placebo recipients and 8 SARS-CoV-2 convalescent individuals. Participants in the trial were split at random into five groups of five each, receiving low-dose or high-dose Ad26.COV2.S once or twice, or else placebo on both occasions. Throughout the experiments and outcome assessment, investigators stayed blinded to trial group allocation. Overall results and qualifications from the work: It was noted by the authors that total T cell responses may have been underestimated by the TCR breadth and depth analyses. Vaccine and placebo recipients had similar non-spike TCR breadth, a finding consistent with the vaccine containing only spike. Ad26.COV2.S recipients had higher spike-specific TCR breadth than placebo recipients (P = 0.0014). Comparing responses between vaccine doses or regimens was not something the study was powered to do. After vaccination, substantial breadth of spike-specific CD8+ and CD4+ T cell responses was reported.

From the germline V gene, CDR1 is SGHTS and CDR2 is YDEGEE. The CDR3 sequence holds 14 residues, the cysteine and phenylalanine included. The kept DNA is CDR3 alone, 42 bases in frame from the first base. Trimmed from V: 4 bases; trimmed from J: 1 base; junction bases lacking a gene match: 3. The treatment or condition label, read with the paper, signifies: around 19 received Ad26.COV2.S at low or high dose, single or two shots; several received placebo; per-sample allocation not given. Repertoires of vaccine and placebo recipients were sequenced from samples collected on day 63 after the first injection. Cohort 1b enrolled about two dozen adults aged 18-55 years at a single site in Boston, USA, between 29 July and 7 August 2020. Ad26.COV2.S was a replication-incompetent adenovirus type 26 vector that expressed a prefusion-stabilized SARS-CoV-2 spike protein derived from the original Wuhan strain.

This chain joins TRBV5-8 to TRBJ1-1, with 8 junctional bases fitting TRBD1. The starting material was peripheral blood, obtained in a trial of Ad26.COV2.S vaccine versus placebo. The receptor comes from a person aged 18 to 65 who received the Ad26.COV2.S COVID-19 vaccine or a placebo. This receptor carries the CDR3 CASSGTGANTEAFF. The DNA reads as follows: TGTGCCAGCAGCGGGACAGGAGCGAACACTGAAGCTTTCTTT.